Presented here are 9 T cell receptor beta chains from one specimen sequenced in a study of blood T cell repertoires in COVID-19. Some clones are missing from TCRdb's copy, which holds only in-frame ones; the method was immunoSEQ multiplex PCR. This sample has about 260,000 clones, with around 86% found just once. Sequences were obtained from PBMCs or T cells enriched from blood (not recorded which). The receptors were sampled from a woman aged 50 to 65 who had recovered from COVID-19.

This chain connects TRBV6-2 or TRBV6-3 to TRBJ2-2, with TRBD1 matching over 8 bases. The CDR3 is made up of 16 amino acids. Germline CDR1 is MNHEY and CDR2 is SVGEGT. V gave up 6 bases and J gave up 1 base; unmatched junction bases: 7. For the CDR3, the DNA is TGTGCCAGCAGCCCGCCGGACAGGGAGAACACCGGGGAGCTGTTTTTT. It is translated as CASSPPDRENTGELFF.

This clone was observed a single time. This sequence joins TRBV2 and TRBJ1-3; possible D gene TRBD1, 6 bases. The CDR3 length is 19 residues. Looked up from germline, CDR1 is SNHLY and CDR2 is FYNNEI. V was clipped by 4 bases and J by 4 bases, with 26 bases between them. This chain's CDR3 is CASSVNTHTRTVKGNTIYF. CDR3 DNA: TGTGCCAGCAGTGTAAATACCCACACAAGGACAGTTAAGGGAAACACCATATATTTT.

The V and J genes are TRBV6-5 and TRBJ2-1; 11 bases are a match to TRBD2. This CDR3 has 15 amino acids. Germline V gene data show CDR1 as MNHEY and CDR2 as SVGAGI. J was trimmed by 4 bases and V by 8 bases; bases with no gene match: 7. The CDR3 sequence is CASGLAGGPYNEQFF. The DNA for the CDR3 is TGTGCCAGCGGCTTAGCGGGAGGGCCTTACAATGAGCAGTTCTTC.

V is TRBV27 and J is TRBJ1-1; D is possibly TRBD1 (5 bases). Germline CDR1 MNHEY, CDR2 SMNVEV (reference sequence). Trimming took 3 bases from V and 6 from J, leaving 11 bases between them. This CDR3 region has 13 residues. Here the CDR3 DNA reads TGTGCCAGCAGTTTCTCAAGGGGCTCTGAAGCTTTCTTT. It yields the protein CASSFSRGSEAFF.

V usage is TRBV7-8 and J usage is TRBJ2-2; 8 nucleotides line up with TRBD1. The length of the CDR3 is 16 residues. Germline-derived CDR1 and CDR2 are SGHVS and FQNEAQ. Losses at the gene ends were 5 bases for V and 4 bases for J; bases not matched to a gene: 9. CDR3 sequence reads: CASSPLRTGFTGELFF. DNA for the CDR3: TGTGCCAGCAGCCCACTTAGGACAGGGTTCACCGGGGAGCTGTTTTTT.

This chain links TRBV19 with TRBJ1-5; D not certain. Germline CDR1 LNHDA, CDR2 SQIVND (reference sequence). Trimming left V 8 bases short and J 3 bases short, with 8 bases between. The CDR3 extends over 12 amino acids. The CDR3 nucleotides read TGTGCCAGTGGCCAGGACAATCAGCCCCAGCATTTT. Protein: CASGQDNQPQHF.

The rearrangement links TRBV6-6 to TRBJ1-1; D is unresolved. The CDR3 consists of 16 residues. V lost 4 bases and J lost 1, with 16 bases in between. CDR1 is MNHNY, CDR2 SVGAGI, per germline (reference sequence). The CDR3 sequence is CASSFATSSPNTEAFF. As DNA, the CDR3 is TGTGCCAGCAGTTTCGCGACGAGTAGCCCGAACACTGAAGCTTTCTTT.

The V call is TRBV5-1, the J call TRBJ2-5; possibly TRBD1 for D (5 bases). V was shortened by 0 bases and J by 5 bases, with 8 bases between the two germline ends. The CDR3 spans 13 residues. The germline V gene has CDR1 SGHRS and CDR2 YFSETQ. CDR3 sequence reads: CASSLGQGETQYF. DNA for the CDR3: TGCGCCAGCAGCTTGGGGCAGGGTGAGACCCAGTACTTC.

The V gene is TRBV23-1, the J gene TRBJ1-3; possible D gene TRBD1, 6 bases. TRBV23-1 is classed as an ORF, of uncertain function. The V and J ends lost 4 bases and 4 bases respectively, with 11 bases between them. The CDR3 is 14 residues long. CDR3 coding DNA: TGCGCCAGCAGTCTCGATGGGGGCGGAAACACCATATATTTT. This sequence encodes CASSLDGGGNTIYF.